This T cell receptor (beta chain) comes out of a study of blood T cell repertoires in COVID-19. About the study: From the United States, Italy and Spain came samples of acute and convalescent COVID-19. In each case, the material was cDNA or gDNA derived from T cells, B-cell-depleted T cells, or PBMCs.

Profiled with immunoSEQ multiplex PCR; TCRdb holds only in-frame clones, not every one. The data hold a few hundred thousand clones, with 80% to 90% observed a single time. Individuals drawn from approximately 22 US areas were roughly 18 to 95 years old. Grouping used clinical history reported by participants in a survey and questionnaire. The length of the CDR3 is 13 residues. Trimming stripped 3 bases from V and 7 bases from J, with 13 bases between. The chain recombines TRBV12-3 or TRBV12-4 with TRBJ2-7, with D perhaps matching TRBD2 (6 bases). Material: PBMCs or T cells enriched from blood (not recorded which). The source of this sequence is a woman aged 18-35 years who had recovered from COVID-19. The CDR3 spells CASSFGPAGEQYF. The CDR3 DNA is TGTGCCAGCAGTTTTGGTCCCGCGGGGGAGCAGTACTTC.